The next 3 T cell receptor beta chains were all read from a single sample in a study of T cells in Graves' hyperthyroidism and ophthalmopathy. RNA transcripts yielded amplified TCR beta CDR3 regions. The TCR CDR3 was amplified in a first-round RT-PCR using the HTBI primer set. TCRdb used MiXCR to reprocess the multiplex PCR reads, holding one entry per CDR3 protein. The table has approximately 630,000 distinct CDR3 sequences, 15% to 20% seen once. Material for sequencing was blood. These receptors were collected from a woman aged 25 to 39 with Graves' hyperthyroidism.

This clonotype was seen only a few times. The CDR3 nucleotides read TGCGCCAGCAGCTTGGTGGCAGGGAATAACAATGAGCAGTTCTTC. This encodes CASSLVAGNNNEQFF. The chain uses TRBV5-1 and TRBJ2-1; D perhaps matches TRBD1 (5 bases). The CDR3 totals 15 residues. The germline gives CDR1 SGHRS, CDR2 YFSETQ. Trimming took 0 bases from V and 5 from J, leaving 12 bases between them.

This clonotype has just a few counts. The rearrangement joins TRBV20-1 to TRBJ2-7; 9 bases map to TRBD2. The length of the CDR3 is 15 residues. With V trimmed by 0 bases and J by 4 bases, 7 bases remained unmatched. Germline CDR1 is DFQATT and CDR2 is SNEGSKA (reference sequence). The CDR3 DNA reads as TGCAGTGCTAGAGATAGCGGGGGTACTTATTACGAGCAGTACTTC. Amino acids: CSARDSGGTYYEQYF.

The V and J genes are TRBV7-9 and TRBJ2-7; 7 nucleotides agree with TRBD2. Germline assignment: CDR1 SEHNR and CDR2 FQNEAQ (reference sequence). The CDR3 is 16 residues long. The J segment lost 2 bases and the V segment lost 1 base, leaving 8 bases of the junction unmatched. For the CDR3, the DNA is TGTGCCAGCAGCTTAGATCAGTACGGACTAGCCTACGAGCAGTACTTC. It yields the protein CASSLDQYGLAYEQYF. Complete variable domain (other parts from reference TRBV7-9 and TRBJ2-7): DTGVSQNPRHKITKRGQNVTFRCDPISEHNRLYWYRQTLGQGPEFLTYFQNEAQLEKSRLLSDRFSAERPKGSFSTLEIQRTEQGDSAMYLCASSLDQYGLAYEQYFGPGTRLTVT.